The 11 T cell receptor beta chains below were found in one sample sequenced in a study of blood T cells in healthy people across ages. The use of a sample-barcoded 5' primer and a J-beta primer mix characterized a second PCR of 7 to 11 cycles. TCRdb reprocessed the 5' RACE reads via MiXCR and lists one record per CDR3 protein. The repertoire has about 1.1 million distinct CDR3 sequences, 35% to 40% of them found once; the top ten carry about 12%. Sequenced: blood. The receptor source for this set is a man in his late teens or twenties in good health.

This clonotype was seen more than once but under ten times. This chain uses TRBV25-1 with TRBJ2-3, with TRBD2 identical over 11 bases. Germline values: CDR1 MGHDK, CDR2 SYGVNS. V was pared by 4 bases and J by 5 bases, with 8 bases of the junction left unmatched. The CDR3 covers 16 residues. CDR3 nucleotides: TGTGCCAGCAGTGGCCTGACTAGCGGGGAGGTAGATACGCAGTATTTT. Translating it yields CASSGLTSGEVDTQYF.

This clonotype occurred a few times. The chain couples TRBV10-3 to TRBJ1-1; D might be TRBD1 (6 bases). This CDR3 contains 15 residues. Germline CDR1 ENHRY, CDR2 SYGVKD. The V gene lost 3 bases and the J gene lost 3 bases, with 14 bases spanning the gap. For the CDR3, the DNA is TGTGCCATCAGTGATGACCAAGGGGGGGACACTGAAGCTTTCTTT. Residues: CAISDDQGGDTEAFF.

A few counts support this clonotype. The CDR3 bases are TGCAGTGCGATCAACAGGTACCTCGGCTACACCTTC. It specifies CSAINRYLGYTF. The chain carries TRBV20-1 and TRBJ1-2; D possibly corresponds to TRBD1 (5 bases). The CDR3 has 12 residues. V shed 6 bases and J shed 8 bases, with 16 bases lying between them. The germline V gene has CDR1 DFQATT and CDR2 SNEGSKA (reference sequence).

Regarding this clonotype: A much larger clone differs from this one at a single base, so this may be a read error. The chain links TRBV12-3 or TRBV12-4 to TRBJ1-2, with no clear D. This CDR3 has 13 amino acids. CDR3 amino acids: CASSVISNYGYAF. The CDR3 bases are TGTGCCAGCAGTGTAATAAGTAACTATGGCTACGCCTTC.

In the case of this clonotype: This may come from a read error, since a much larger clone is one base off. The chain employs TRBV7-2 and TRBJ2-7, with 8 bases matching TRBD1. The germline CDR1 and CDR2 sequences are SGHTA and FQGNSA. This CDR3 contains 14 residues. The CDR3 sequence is CASSPQGVFYERYF. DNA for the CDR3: TGTGCCAGCAGTCCACAGGGGGTTTTCTACGAGCGGTACTTC.

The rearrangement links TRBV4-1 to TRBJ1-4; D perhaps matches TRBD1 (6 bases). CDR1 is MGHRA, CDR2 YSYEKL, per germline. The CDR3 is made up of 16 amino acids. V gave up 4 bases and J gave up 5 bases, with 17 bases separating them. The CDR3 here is CASSLFGGGQNEKLFF. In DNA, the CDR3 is TGCGCCAGCAGCCTCTTCGGAGGGGGGCAGAATGAAAAACTGTTTTTT.

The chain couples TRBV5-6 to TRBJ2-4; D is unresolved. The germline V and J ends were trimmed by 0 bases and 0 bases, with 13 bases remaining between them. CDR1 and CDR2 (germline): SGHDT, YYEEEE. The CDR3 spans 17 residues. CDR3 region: CASSLAPMLIAKNIQYF. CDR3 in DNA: TGTGCCAGCAGCTTGGCGCCGATGTTAATAGCCAAAAACATTCAGTACTTC.

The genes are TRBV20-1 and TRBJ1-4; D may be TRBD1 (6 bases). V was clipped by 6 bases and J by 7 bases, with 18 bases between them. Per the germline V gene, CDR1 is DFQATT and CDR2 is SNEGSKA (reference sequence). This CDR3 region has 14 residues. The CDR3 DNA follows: TGCAGTGCACGTCTTACAGGGTTACTTGAAAAACTGTTTTTT. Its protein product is CSARLTGLLEKLFF.

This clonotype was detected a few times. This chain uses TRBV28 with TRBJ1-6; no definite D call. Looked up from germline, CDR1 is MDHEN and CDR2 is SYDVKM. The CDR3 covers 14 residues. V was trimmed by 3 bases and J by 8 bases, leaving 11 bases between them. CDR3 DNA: TGTGCCAGCAGTTTCGGAAGGGATCATTCACCCCTCCACTTT. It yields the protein CASSFGRDHSPLHF.

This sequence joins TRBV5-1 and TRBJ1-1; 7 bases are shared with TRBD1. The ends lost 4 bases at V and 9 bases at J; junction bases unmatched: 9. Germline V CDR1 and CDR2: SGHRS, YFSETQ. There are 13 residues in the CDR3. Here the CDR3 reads CASSPGQEPQAFF. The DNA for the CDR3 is TGCGCCAGCAGCCCCGGACAGGAACCTCAAGCTTTCTTT.

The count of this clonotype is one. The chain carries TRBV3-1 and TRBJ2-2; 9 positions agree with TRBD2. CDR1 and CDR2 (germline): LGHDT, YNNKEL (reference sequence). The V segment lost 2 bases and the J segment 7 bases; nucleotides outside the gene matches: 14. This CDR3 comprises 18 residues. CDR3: CASSQRGTSLFGGGELFF. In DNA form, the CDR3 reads TGTGCCAGCAGCCAAAGGGGGACTAGCCTCTTTGGTGGCGGGGAGCTGTTTTTT.